This T cell receptor beta chain came from a study of spatial heterogeneity in lung cancer. In the study overall: Detection of beta-chain sequences consistently exceeded that of alpha-chain sequences.

A few counts support this clonotype. The antigen is unknown. The time point was: sample taken at primary tumor resection. In each case, whole RNA from tumor, nontumor lung or frozen PBMC was sequenced unsorted. A total of some 70 untreated early-stage non-small cell lung cancer patients served as donors. TCRdb passed the 5' RACE reads through MiXCR, listing each CDR3 protein once. The sample has 49,000 or so distinct CDR3 sequences, about 12% seen once. Study outcomes and limitations: At tumor resection, ubiquitous expanded TCRs were detected in blood more often than later.

Material: PBMCs, obtained at surgery. This sequence originates from a female donor with early-stage non-small cell lung cancer.

CDR3 protein: CAWSPGTGAAGYTF. The CDR3 bases are TGTGCCTGGAGTCCCGGGACAGGGGCGGCTGGCTACACCTTC. The chain uses TRBV30 and TRBJ1-2, with TRBD1 matching over 10 bases. Germline V gene data show CDR1 as GTSNPN and CDR2 as SVGIG (reference sequence). V shed 2 bases and J 7 bases; nucleotides not matched to a gene: 7. The CDR3 sequence is 14 residues long.